This T cell receptor (beta chain) was sequenced for a study of blood T cell repertoires in COVID-19. Study-level background: Sites in the United States, Italy and Spain provided acute and convalescent COVID-19 samples. From T cells, B-cell-depleted T cells, or PBMCs came the material, which was cDNA or gDNA.

Original processing notes: Reference gene primers were amplified, and this amplification served to estimate nucleated cell counts. Clones were sequenced by immunoSEQ multiplex PCR, and TCRdb holds only the in-frame ones, with some missing. Clone size and the V and J calls come from that table; the DNA yielded D and trimming. There are around 160,000 clones in the sample; 90% occur only once, and 15% to 20% lies in the top ten. This CDR3 spans 13 amino acids. Germline assignment: CDR1 MNHEY and CDR2 SVGAGI. With 5 bases removed from V and 5 bases from J, the gap between germline ends came to 12 bases. This clone appeared a few times.

Sequenced material: peripheral blood. V gene TRBV6-5 combines with J gene TRBJ1-2; a weak D match, TRBD1 (5 bases). This sequence originates from a man aged 60-69 years with active or convalescent COVID-19. CDR3 nucleotide sequence: TGTGCCAGCAGTCCCAACAGGCGATATGGCTACACCTTC. Residues: CASSPNRRYGYTF.